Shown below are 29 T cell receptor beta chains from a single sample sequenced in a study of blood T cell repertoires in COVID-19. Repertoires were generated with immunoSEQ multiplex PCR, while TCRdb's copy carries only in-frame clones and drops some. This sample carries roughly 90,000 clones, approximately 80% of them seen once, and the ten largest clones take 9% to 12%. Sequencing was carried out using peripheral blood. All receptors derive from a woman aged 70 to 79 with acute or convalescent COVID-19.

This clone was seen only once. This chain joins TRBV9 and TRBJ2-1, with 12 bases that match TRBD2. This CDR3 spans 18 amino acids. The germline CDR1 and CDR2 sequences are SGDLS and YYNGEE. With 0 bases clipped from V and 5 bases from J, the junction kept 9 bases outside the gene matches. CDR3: CASSVGLAGGKRHNEQFF. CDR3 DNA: TGTGCCAGCAGCGTAGGGCTAGCGGGGGGGAAACGACACAATGAGCAGTTCTTC.

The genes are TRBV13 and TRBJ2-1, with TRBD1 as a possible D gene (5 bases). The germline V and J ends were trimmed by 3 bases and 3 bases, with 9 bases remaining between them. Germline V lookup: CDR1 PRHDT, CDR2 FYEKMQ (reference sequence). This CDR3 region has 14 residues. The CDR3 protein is CASSFVQGYNEQFF. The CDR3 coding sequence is TGTGCCAGCAGCTTTGTCCAGGGCTACAATGAGCAGTTCTTC.

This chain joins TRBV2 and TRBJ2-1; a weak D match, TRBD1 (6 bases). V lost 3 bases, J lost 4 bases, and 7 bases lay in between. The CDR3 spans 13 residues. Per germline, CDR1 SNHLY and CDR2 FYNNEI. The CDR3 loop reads CASSDQGYNEQFF. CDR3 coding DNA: TGTGCCAGCAGTGACCAGGGGTACAATGAGCAGTTCTTC.

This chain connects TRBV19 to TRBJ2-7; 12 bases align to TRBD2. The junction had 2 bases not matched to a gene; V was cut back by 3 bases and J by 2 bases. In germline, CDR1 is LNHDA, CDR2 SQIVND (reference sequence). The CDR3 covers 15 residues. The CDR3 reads CASSMLAGGTYEQYF. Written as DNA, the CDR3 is TGTGCCAGTAGTATGCTAGCGGGAGGGACCTACGAGCAGTACTTC.

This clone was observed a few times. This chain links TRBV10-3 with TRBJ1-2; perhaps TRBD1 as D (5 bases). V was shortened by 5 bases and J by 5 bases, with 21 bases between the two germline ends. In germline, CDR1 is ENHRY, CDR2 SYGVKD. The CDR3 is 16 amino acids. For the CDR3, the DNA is TGTGCCATCAGTCCCCTGGACATTTCTTTGAATTATGGCTACACCTTC. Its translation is CAISPLDISLNYGYTF.

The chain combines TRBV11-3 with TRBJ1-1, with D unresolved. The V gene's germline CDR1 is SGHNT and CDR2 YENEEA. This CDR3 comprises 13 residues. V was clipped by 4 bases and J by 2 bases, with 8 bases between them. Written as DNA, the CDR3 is TGTGCCAGCAGCTCAAGAGGAAACACTGAAGCTTTCTTT. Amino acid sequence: CASSSRGNTEAFF.

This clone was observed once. The CDR3 protein is CASRGTANEKLFF. The DNA for the CDR3 is TGTGCCAGTAGAGGGACAGCAAATGAAAAACTGTTTTTT. The J gene is TRBJ1-4, the V gene TRBV19; 7 bases map to TRBD1. V was pared by 6 bases and J by 5 bases, with 3 bases of the junction left unmatched. The CDR3 is 13 residues long. In germline, CDR1 is LNHDA, CDR2 SQIVND (reference sequence).

This CDR3 reads CASSLAGQGVNEKLFF. The CDR3 DNA reads as TGTGCCAGCAGCTTAGCTGGACAGGGTGTTAATGAAAAACTGTTTTTT. The J gene is TRBJ1-4, the V gene TRBV7-9, with 8 nucleotides matching TRBD1. The V gene end was trimmed by 0 bases and the J gene end by 4 bases; junction bases not matched to a gene: 4. The length of the CDR3 is 16 residues. From germline, CDR1 is SEHNR and CDR2 FQNEAQ (reference sequence).

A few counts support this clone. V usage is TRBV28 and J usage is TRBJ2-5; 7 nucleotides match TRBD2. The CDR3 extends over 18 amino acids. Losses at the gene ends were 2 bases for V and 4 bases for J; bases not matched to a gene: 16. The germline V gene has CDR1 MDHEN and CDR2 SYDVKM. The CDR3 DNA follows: TGTGCCAGCAGTTTAATCAGGCCTGGGGGGGGTATCGTAGAGACCCAGTACTTC. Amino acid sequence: CASSLIRPGGGIVETQYF.

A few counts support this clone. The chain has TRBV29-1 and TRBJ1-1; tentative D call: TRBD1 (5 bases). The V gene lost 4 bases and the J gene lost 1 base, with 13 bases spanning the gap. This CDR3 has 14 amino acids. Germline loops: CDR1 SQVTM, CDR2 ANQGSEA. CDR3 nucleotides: TGCAGCGTTGGGGGCAGGCTGAGGAACACTGAAGCTTTCTTT. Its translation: CSVGGRLRNTEAFF.

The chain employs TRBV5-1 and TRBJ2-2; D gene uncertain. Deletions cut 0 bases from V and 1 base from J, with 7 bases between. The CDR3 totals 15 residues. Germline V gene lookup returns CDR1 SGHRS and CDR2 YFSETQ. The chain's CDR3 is CASSLGHQNTGELFF. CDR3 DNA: TGCGCCAGCAGCTTGGGGCACCAGAACACCGGGGAGCTGTTTTTT. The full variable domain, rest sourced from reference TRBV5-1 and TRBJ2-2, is KAGVTQTPRYLIKTRGQQVTLSCSPISGHRSVSWYQQTPGQGLQFLFEYFSETQRNKGNFPGRFSGRQFSNSRSEMNVSTLELGDSALYLCASSLGHQNTGELFFGEGSRLTVL.

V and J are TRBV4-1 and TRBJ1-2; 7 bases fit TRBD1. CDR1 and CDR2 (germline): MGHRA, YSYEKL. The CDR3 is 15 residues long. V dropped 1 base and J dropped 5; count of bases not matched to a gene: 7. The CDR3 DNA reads TGCGCCAGCAGCCAAGCAGGACAGGTTCTTTATGGCTACACCTTC. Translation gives CASSQAGQVLYGYTF.

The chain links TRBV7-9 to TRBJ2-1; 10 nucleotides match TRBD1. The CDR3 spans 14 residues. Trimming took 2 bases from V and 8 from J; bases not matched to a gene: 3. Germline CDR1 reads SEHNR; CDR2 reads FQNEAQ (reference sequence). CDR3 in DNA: TGTGCCAGCAGCTTACGGGACAGGGGCGATGAGCAGTTCTTC. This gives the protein CASSLRDRGDEQFF.

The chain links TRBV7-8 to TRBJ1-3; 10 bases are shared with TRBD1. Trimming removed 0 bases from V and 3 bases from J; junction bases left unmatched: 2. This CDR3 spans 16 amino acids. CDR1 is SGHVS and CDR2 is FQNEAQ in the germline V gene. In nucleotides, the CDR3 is TGTGCCAGCAGCTTAGCAGACAGGGGGCTTGGAAACACCATATATTTT. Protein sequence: CASSLADRGLGNTIYF.

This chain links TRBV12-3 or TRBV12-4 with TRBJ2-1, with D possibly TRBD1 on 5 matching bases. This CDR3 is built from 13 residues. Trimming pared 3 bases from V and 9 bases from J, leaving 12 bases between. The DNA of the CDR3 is TGTGCCAGCAGTTTCGGCAGGGTAGGTGAGCAGTTCTTC. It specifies CASSFGRVGEQFF.

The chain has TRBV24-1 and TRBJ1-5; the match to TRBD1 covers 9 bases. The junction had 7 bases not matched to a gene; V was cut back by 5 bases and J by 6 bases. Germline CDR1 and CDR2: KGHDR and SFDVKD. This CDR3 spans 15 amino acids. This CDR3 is CATSGSDRGGQPQHF. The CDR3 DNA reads TGTGCCACCAGTGGGTCCGACAGGGGGGGTCAGCCCCAGCATTTT.

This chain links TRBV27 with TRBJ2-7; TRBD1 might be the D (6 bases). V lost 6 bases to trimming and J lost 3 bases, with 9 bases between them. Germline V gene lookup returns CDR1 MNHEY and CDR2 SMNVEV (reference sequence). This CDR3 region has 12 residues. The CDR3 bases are TGTGCCAGCAGCCTGACAGGCTACGAGCAGTACTTC. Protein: CASSLTGYEQYF.

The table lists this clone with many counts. CDR3 loop: CASSLGNRGGKDTIYF. The CDR3, as DNA: TGTGCCAGCAGCTTAGGAAATCGGGGGGGTAAAGACACCATATATTTT. The chain carries TRBV7-2 and TRBJ1-3; maybe TRBD1 (5 bases). The CDR3 is 16 amino acids. Trimming pared 1 base from V and 8 bases from J, leaving 18 bases between. Germline V gives CDR1 SGHTA, CDR2 FQGNSA. The full variable domain, its missing parts supplied by reference TRBV7-2 and TRBJ1-3, is GAGVSQSPSNKVTEKGKDVELRCDPISGHTALYWYRQSLGQGLEFLIYFQGNSAPDKSGLPSDRFSAERTGGSVSTLTIQRTQQEDSAVYLCASSLGNRGGKDTIYFGEGSWLTVV.

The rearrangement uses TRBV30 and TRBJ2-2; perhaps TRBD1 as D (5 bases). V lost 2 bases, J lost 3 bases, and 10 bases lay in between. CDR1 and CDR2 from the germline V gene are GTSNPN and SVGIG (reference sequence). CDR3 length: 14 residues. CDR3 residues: CAWSPDSYTGELFF. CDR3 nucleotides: TGTGCCTGGAGTCCCGACAGCTACACCGGGGAGCTGTTTTTT.

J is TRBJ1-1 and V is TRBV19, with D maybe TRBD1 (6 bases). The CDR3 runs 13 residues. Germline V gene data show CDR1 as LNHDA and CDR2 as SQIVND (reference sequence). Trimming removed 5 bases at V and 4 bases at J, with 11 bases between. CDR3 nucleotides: TGTGCCAGTAGTTTAAGGGGGACCACTGAAGCTTTCTTT. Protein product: CASSLRGTTEAFF.

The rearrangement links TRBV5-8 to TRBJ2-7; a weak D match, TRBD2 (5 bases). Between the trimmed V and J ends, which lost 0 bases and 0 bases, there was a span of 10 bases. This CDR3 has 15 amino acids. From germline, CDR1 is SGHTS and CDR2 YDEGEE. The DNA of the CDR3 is TGTGCCAGCAGCTTGGAGAGGGCTAGCTCCTACGAGCAGTACTTC. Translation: CASSLERASSYEQYF.

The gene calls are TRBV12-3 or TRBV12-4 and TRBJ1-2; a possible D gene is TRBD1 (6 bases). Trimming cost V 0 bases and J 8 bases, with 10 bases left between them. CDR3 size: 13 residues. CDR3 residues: CASSLAVGGGYTF. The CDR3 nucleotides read TGTGCCAGCAGTTTAGCAGTAGGGGGAGGCTACACCTTC.

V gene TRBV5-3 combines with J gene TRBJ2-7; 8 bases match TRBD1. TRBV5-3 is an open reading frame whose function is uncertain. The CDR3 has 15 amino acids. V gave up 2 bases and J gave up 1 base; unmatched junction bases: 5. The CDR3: CARSLRGQDSYEQYF. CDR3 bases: TGTGCCAGAAGCTTACGGGGACAGGATTCCTACGAGCAGTACTTC.

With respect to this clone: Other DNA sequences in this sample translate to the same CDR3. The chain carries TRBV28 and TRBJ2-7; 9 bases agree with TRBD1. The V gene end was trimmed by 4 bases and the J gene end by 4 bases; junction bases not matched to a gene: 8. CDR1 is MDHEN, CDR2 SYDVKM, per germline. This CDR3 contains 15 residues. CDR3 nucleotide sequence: TGTGCCAGCAGTTCTCCCCGGGACAGGGCTTACGAGCAGTACTTC. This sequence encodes CASSSPRDRAYEQYF.

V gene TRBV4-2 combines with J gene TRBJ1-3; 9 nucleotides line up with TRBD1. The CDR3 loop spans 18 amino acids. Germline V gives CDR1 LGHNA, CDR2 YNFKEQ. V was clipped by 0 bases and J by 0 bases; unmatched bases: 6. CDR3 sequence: CASSQDSGTGLSGNTIYF. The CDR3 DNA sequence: TGTGCCAGCAGCCAAGATTCCGGGACAGGGCTCTCTGGAAACACCATATATTTT.

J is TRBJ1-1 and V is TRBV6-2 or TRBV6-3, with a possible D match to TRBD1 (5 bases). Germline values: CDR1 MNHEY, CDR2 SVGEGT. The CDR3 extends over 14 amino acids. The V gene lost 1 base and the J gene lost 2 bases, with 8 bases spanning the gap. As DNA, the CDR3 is TGTGCCAGCAGTTACTTAGGGGCCAACACTGAAGCTTTCTTT. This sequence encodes CASSYLGANTEAFF.

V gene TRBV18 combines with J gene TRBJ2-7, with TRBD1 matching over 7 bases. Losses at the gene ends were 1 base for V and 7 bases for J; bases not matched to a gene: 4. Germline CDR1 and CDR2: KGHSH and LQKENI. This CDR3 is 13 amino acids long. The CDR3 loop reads CASSPQGAREQYF. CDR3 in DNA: TGTGCCAGCTCACCACAGGGGGCGCGGGAGCAGTACTTC.

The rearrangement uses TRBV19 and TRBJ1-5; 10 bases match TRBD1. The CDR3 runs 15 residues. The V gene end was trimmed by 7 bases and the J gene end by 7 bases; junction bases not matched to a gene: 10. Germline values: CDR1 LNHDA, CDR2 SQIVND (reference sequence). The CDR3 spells CASNPDRGVVQPQHF. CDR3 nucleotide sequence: TGTGCCAGTAACCCGGACAGGGGGGTTGTGCAGCCCCAGCATTTT.

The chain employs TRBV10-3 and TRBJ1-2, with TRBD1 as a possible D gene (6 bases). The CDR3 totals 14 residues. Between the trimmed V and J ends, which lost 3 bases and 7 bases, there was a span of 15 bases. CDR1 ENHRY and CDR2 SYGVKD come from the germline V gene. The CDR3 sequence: CAISDHEGGSGYTF. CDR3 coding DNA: TGTGCCATCAGTGACCACGAAGGGGGTAGTGGCTACACCTTC.